In its sample, the clone carrying this T cell receptor beta chain was seen once. Every donor, a Caucasian adult, lived in Nashville, Tennessee. Trimming left V 4 bases short and J 8 bases short, with 14 bases between. There are 14 residues in the CDR3. The germline gives CDR1 MNHEY, CDR2 SVGAGI. The data originate from a study of shared clonotypes between healthy human individuals. Assay: immunoSEQ multiplex PCR; the TCRdb copy retains only in-frame clones and omits some. This sample has 1,500,000 or so clones; around 97% occur once, and the top ten carry approximately 1.1%. The specimen sequenced was naive CD4+ T cells sorted from blood. Indicated subset: CD45RA+ positively selected. The chain has TRBV6-5 and TRBJ2-2, with a weak D call TRBD2 (6 bases). The sequence derives from a man aged 25-45 years in good health. CDR3 nucleotides: TGTGCCAGCAGTTCCCTAGGGAGGCGAGGGGAGCTGTTTTTT. Protein: CASSSLGRRGELFF.